This is a list of T cell receptor beta chains from one sample in a study of cytomegalovirus exposure and HLA in healthy donors. Sequencing used immunoSEQ multiplex PCR; TCRdb keeps in-frame clones, though not all of them. This table holds 120,000 or so clones, 60% to 85% found once. The sample comprised PBMCs. All receptors come from a woman aged 25 to 39 in good health and CMV-seronegative. The CDR3 runs from the conserved cysteine through the conserved F or W. The D gene is left open where the match is weak. Size is stated for part of the rows, as once, few or many counts, or as a class when the clone is expanded.

clone_size d_call j_call v_call cdr3_aa cdr3_nt
- TRBD1 TRBJ2-1 TRBV29-1 CSVAMRGRYNEQFF TGCAGCGTCGCCATGAGGGGGCGTTACAATGAGCAGTTCTTC
- - TRBJ1-3 TRBV4-1 CASSQESVLSGNTIYF TGCGCCAGCAGCCAAGAGTCCGTCCTCTCTGGAAACACCATATATTTT
- - TRBJ2-7 TRBV7-2 CASSLDRDLQYF TGTGCCAGCAGCTTAGACCGGGATCTTCAGTACTTC
- TRBD1 TRBJ1-3 TRBV5-1 CASSRDRTGDTIYF TGCGCCAGCAGCCGGGACAGGACCGGCGACACCATATATTTT
- TRBD1 TRBJ2-2 TRBV25-1 CASSEAGTGGLGELFF TGTGCCAGCAGTGAGGCCGGGACAGGGGGCCTCGGGGAGCTGTTTTTT
- - TRBJ1-1 TRBV30 CAWRGGGTEAFF TGTGCCTGGAGGGGTGGAGGCACTGAAGCTTTCTTT
- - TRBJ1-3 TRBV28 CASGRTASGNTIYF TGTGCCAGCGGTCGGACAGCCTCTGGAAACACCATATATTTT
- TRBD2 TRBJ2-1 TRBV11-3 CASSPFAGEYNEQFF TGTGCCAGCAGCCCCTTCGCGGGGGAATACAATGAGCAGTTCTTC
- TRBD2 TRBJ2-3 TRBV28 CASTLAGGSGGTDTQYF TGTGCCAGCACCTTAGCGGGAGGGAGTGGGGGCACAGATACGCAGTATTTT
once - TRBJ1-2 TRBV6-5 CASSTRGRYGYTF TGTGCCAGCAGTACCAGGGGTAGATATGGCTACACCTTC
- - TRBJ2-6 TRBV7-2 CASSPRTGGANVLTF TGTGCCAGCAGCCCGCGTACTGGTGGGGCCAACGTCCTGACTTTC
- TRBD1 TRBJ1-2 TRBV29-1 CSVDGTGRDGYTF TGCAGCGTCGACGGGACAGGGCGGGATGGCTACACCTTC
few TRBD1 TRBJ1-5 TRBV19 CASSPATGGPSASNQPQHF TGTGCCAGTAGTCCGGCGACAGGGGGCCCCTCCGCCAGCAATCAGCCCCAGCATTTT
few TRBD2 TRBJ2-5 TRBV6-6 CASSLGLAGETQYF TGTGCCAGCAGCTTGGGACTAGCGGGTGAGACCCAGTACTTC
- - TRBJ2-6 TRBV27 CASSLSSGANVLTF TGTGCCAGCAGTTTGAGCTCTGGGGCCAACGTCCTGACTTTC
- TRBD2 TRBJ2-1 TRBV4-2 CASSQRLAGGPNEQFF TGTGCCAGCAGCCAACGACTAGCGGGAGGGCCAAATGAGCAGTTCTTC
once TRBD2 TRBJ2-1 TRBV7-2 CASQSGASGDFF TGTGCCAGCCAATCGGGAGCTAGCGGGGATTTCTTC
- - TRBJ2-2 TRBV30 CAWRGGGTGELFF TGTGCCTGGAGGGGAGGAGGGACCGGGGAGCTGTTTTTT
- TRBD1 TRBJ1-1 TRBV30 CAWGTGAEAFF TGTGCCTGGGGGACAGGGGCTGAAGCTTTCTTT
once TRBD1 TRBJ1-2 TRBV7-2 CASSLETGSHYGYTF TGTGCCAGCAGCTTAGAGACAGGGAGTCACTATGGCTACACCTTC
- - TRBJ1-2 TRBV5-6 CASSPGANSGYTF TGTGCCAGCAGCCCAGGGGCCAATAGTGGCTACACCTTC
- TRBD1 TRBJ1-5 TRBV7-9 CASSIGTAINQPQHF TGTGCCAGCAGCATCGGGACAGCCATCAATCAGCCCCAGCATTTT
- TRBD1 TRBJ2-2 TRBV6-5 CASRGDRGPNGELFF TGTGCCAGCAGAGGAGACAGGGGGCCTAACGGGGAGCTGTTTTTT
- - TRBJ1-5 TRBV7-2 CASSLGLTTNQPQHF TGTGCCAGCAGCTTAGGGTTGACAACTAATCAGCCCCAGCATTTT
- TRBD1 TRBJ2-1 TRBV7-9 CASSSQDRGGNEQFF TGTGCCAGCAGCTCCCAGGACAGGGGCGGGAATGAGCAGTTCTTC
- TRBD2 TRBJ2-1 TRBV7-2 CASSLTSGNGGEQFF TGTGCCAGCAGCCTGACTAGCGGGAACGGTGGTGAGCAGTTCTTC
- - TRBJ2-3 TRBV5-8 CASSLVSRLTDTQYF TGTGCCAGCAGCTTGGTTAGCAGACTCACAGATACGCAGTATTTT
- - TRBJ1-3 TRBV4-1 CASSQWPDSGNTIYF TGCGCCAGCAGCCAATGGCCAGATTCTGGAAACACCATATATTTT
- TRBD1 TRBJ2-7 TRBV11-2 CASSLKGATVYEQYF TGTGCCAGCAGCTTGAAGGGGGCCACGGTCTACGAGCAGTACTTC
- - TRBJ2-3 TRBV20-1 CSAGTDTQYF TGCAGTGCCGGGACAGATACGCAGTATTTT
once - TRBJ1-5 TRBV7-2 CASSTRQGNQPQHF TGTGCCAGCAGCACTCGACAGGGCAATCAGCCCCAGCATTTT
- - TRBJ2-2 TRBV18 CASSPTGNTGELFF TGTGCCAGCTCACCAACAGGGAACACCGGGGAGCTGTTTTTT
- - TRBJ1-5 TRBV4-1 CASSQDWAEDSNQPQHF TGCGCCAGCAGCCAAGATTGGGCAGAAGATAGCAATCAGCCCCAGCATTTT
- TRBD1 TRBJ2-5 TRBV11-3 CASSSGTGNQETQYF TGTGCCAGCAGCTCCGGGACAGGGAACCAAGAGACCCAGTACTTC
- - TRBJ2-7 TRBV5-1 CASSSQGVRQYF TGCGCCAGCAGCTCACAGGGAGTACGGCAGTACTTC
- - TRBJ1-1 TRBV19 CASSLYRDEPTEAFF TGTGCCAGTAGCCTCTACCGGGATGAACCGACTGAAGCTTTCTTT
- TRBD2 TRBJ2-3 TRBV20-1 CSATSGDTQYF TGCAGTGCTACTAGCGGAGATACGCAGTATTTT
- TRBD1 TRBJ2-7 TRBV6-5 CASSAGTAYEQYF TGTGCCAGCAGCGCCGGGACAGCCTACGAGCAGTACTTC
- TRBD1 TRBJ1-1 TRBV7-3 CASSLTQTTGKTFF TGTGCCAGCAGCTTAACCCAAACGACAGGGAAGACTTTCTTT
- TRBD2 TRBJ2-3 TRBV11-3 CASSPGLAGGVWSTDTQYF TGTGCCAGCAGCCCCGGACTAGCGGGAGGGGTATGGAGCACAGATACGCAGTATTTT